This T cell receptor (beta chain) is from a study of cytomegalovirus exposure and HLA in healthy donors. Overall study: There were under 130 million unique TCR beta sequences, drawn from around 180 million T cells, in an earlier analysis.

Whole-study findings and limits: Association of a missense DCLRE1C variant with TCR beta V- and J-gene trimming was reported in a later analysis. HLA alleles were associated with fewer than 20,000 TCR beta sequences in a later analysis at 0.05 false discovery rate. Sequencing probably produced one cluster of sequence variants that were highly shared.

Worth noting for this clone: The antigen is unknown.

The PCR made use of 60 Vbeta and 13 Jbeta primers. Method: immunoSEQ multiplex PCR; TCRdb's copy keeps in-frame clones and lacks some. The profile shows some 110,000 clones, about two thirds of them singletons. The sequencing sample was made of PBMCs. The TCR originated in a female donor in good health and CMV-seronegative.

This CDR3 is CAISESRPPHSNQPQHF. CDR3 coding DNA: TGTGCCATCAGTGAGTCGAGGCCGCCGCACAGCAATCAGCCCCAGCATTTT. The chain joins TRBV10-3 to TRBJ1-5; D remains unclear. Germline V gene data show CDR1 as ENHRY and CDR2 as SYGVKD. V was shortened by 0 bases and J by 1 base, with 13 bases between the two germline ends. This CDR3 is 17 amino acids long.